The present T cell receptor beta chain was sequenced within a study of regulatory T cells in long-lasting Graves disease. To make TCR beta libraries, researchers used iRepertoire HTBI primers and Arm-PCR of CDR3 regions. TCRdb itself ran the multiplex PCR reads through MiXCR, one entry per CDR3 protein. The sample contains 320,000 or so distinct CDR3 sequences, 15% to 20% of which appear only once. This CDR3 spans 17 amino acids. V trimming: 2 bases; J trimming: 4 bases; junction bases outside the gene matches: 11. The germline CDR1 and CDR2 sequences are LGHDT and YNNKEL (reference sequence). General study points: Persistent disease showed a preference for TRBV28, TRBJ1-2 and TRBJ2-5.

This clonotype appeared a few times. Its antigen is still unknown. Time point reported: newly diagnosed GD, antithyroid drugs for less than 3 months. Making the TCR library involved RNA that had been extracted from PBMCs. This rearrangement joins TRBV3-1 to TRBJ1-1; 9 bases align to TRBD1. This TCR was recovered from a female donor with Graves disease. The material was peripheral blood mononuclear cells (PBMCs), obtained at new diagnosis, from a patient treated with antithyroid drugs. CDR3: CASSQTPGQGFSTEAFF. CDR3 DNA sequence: TGTGCCAGCAGCCAAACCCCGGGACAGGGATTTTCCACTGAAGCTTTCTTT.